This is a list of T cell receptor beta chains from one sample in a study of CD4 and CD8 cells across lung adenocarcinoma regions. MiXCR was run by TCRdb on the PCR reads, yielding one entry per CDR3 protein. The repertoire holds about 4,000 distinct CDR3 sequences, with approximately 56% as singletons. The source material was CD4+ T cells from the margin of a lung tumor. These receptors were taken from a female donor with lung adenocarcinoma. The CD4 and CD8 labels of this study may be unreliable. The CDR3 runs from the conserved cysteine through the conserved F or W. D genes are given only for firm matches. Size is omitted from some rows. Given values are once, few, many or a class for expanded clones.

V gene	J gene	clone size	D gene	CDR3 DNA	CDR3 protein
TRBV27	TRBJ2-3	once	NA	TGTGCCAGCAGTACCTCAGCCGGGAGCCACCAAGAGACGCAGTATTTT	CASSTSAGSHQETQYF
TRBV6-5	TRBJ2-1	NA	TRBD2	TGTGCCAGCAGTTACTCGATGATGATAGCGGGAGAAGGCGATGAGCAGTTCTTC	CASSYSMMIAGEGDEQFF
TRBV7-7	TRBJ2-5	NA	TRBD1	TGTGCTAGCAGCCAAAGATACATGGGACAGGGGGAGACCCAGTACTTC	CASSQRYMGQGETQYF
TRBV6-1	TRBJ2-3	NA	TRBD2	TGTGCCAGCGAAACACAAGCGGGAGGGGGCACAGAGACCCAGTATTTC	CASETQAGGGTETQYF
TRBV20-1	TRBJ2-1	few	NA	TGCAGTGCTAGGGGGGAGAATGAGCAGTTCTTC	CSARGENEQFF
TRBV5-5	TRBJ2-3	medium-sized	TRBD2	TGTGCCAGCAGCTTTGGGGGGGATGCAGATACGCAGTATTTT	CASSFGGDADTQYF
TRBV6-1	TRBJ2-3	NA	TRBD1	TGTGCCAGCAACGCCTTAGGGGGCCGGGGCAAAGATACGCAGTATTTC	CASNALGGRGKDTQYF
TRBV7-6	TRBJ2-7	medium-sized	TRBD1	TGTGCCAGCAGCTTAACGGGACAGGGGTTCAACGAGCAGTACTTC	CASSLTGQGFNEQYF
TRBV27	TRBJ2-5	NA	TRBD2	TGTGCCAGCAGTCCCGCTCGGACTAGCGGGACTCTGCTCTTC	CASSPARTSGTLLF
TRBV12-3/TRBV12-4	TRBJ2-3	few	TRBD2	TGTGCCAGCAGTCAACTAGCGGGACGCGCAGATACGCAGTATTTT	CASSQLAGRADTQYF
TRBV4-1	TRBJ1-4	NA	TRBD1	TGCGCCAGCAGCCAAGCGGGACAGTCTAATGAAAAACTGTTTTTT	CASSQAGQSNEKLFF
TRBV28	TRBJ2-3	NA	TRBD2	TGTGCCAGCAGTTTATGGAGTGGGACTAGCGGGGAAAACACAGATACGCAGTATTTT	CASSLWSGTSGENTDTQYF
TRBV5-1	TRBJ2-1	NA	TRBD2	TGCGCCAGCAGCTTTATTAGCGGGAGGTTCACTGAGCAGTTCTTC	CASSFISGRFTEQFF
TRBV6-1	TRBJ2-1	NA	NA	TGTGCCAGCAGTGAAGAGTACGGAACCTACGAGCAGTTCTTC	CASSEEYGTYEQFF
TRBV7-2	TRBJ2-4	NA	NA	TGTCCCGGCAGGTGGCTGGGAGGCAAAAACACTCAGTACTTC	CPGRWLGGKNTQYF
TRBV7-2	TRBJ2-5	NA	TRBD2	TGTGCGGGCAGCGTGGGGGGGGGACCAGAGACGCAGTACTTT	CAGSVGGGPETQYF
TRBV6-1	TRBJ1-6	NA	NA	TGTGCCAGCATGGCAGGGAATAATGAAAAACTGCACTTT	CASMAGNNEKLHF
TRBV6-5	TRBJ2-5	medium-sized	NA	TGTGCCAGCAGTTACAGGTGGGGAAACCAAGAGACCCAGTACTTC	CASSYRWGNQETQYF
TRBV7-3	TRBJ2-5	NA	TRBD2	TGTGCGGGGAGCGGGGGGGGTGAACCAGAGACCCAGTACTTC	CAGSGGGEPETQYF
TRBV6-1	TRBJ2-7	NA	NA	TGTGCCAGCAGAGCGGGACAGGTGGTCGTGGGCTTC	CASRAGQVVVGF
TRBV6-1	TRBJ2-1	NA	TRBD1	TGTGCCAGCAGTGACACCTCCGGGACAGCATACAATGAGCAGTTCTTC	CASSDTSGTAYNEQFF
TRBV5-1	TRBJ2-1	few	TRBD2	TGCGCCAGCAGCTTGGGGCGGGAGTACGGCAATGAGCAGTTCTTC	CASSLGREYGNEQFF
TRBV6-5	TRBJ2-7	NA	NA	TGTGCCAGCAGTTACCCAGGGAACTACGAGCAGTACTTC	CASSYPGNYEQYF
TRBV6-5	TRBJ1-6	medium-sized	NA	TGTGCCAGCAGTTATTGGATCTCTGGCCGTTCACCCCTCCACTTT	CASSYWISGRSPLHF
TRBV4-1	TRBJ2-2	NA	TRBD2	TGCGCCAGCAGCCAAGATCCCAGCGGGAGTCGGACCGGGGAGCTGTTTTTT	CASSQDPSGSRTGELFF
TRBV14	TRBJ2-1	few	TRBD1	TGTGCCAGCAGCCAAGACCCAGGGGGAAGATACAATGAGCAGTTCTTC	CASSQDPGGRYNEQFF
TRBV28	TRBJ1-2	few	NA	TGTGCCAGCAGTTCGGGGACCAGGTACTATGGCTACACCTTC	CASSSGTRYYGYTF
TRBV4-1	TRBJ2-7	NA	TRBD2	TGCGCCAGCAGCCAAGGGCTAGCGGTCTCCTACGAGCAGTACTTC	CASSQGLAVSYEQYF
TRBV27	TRBJ2-1	NA	TRBD1	TGTGCCAGCACAGGGACAGTTGGAGAGCAGTTCTTC	CASTGTVGEQFF
TRBV9	TRBJ2-3	NA	NA	TGTGCCAGCAGCGTAGGTCACAGAACTAGCACAGATACGCAGTATTTT	CASSVGHRTSTDTQYF
TRBV10-3	TRBJ2-4	few	TRBD1	TGTGCCACCAAGGTCCCGGGACAGGGAAACATTCAGTACTTC	CATKVPGQGNIQYF
TRBV6-5	TRBJ2-4	once	TRBD2	TGTGCCAGCAGCTTGACTAGCGATGGGGCCAAAAACATTCAGTACTTC	CASSLTSDGAKNIQYF
TRBV6-1	TRBJ2-3	NA	TRBD2	TGTGCCAGCAGGGACGTTAGCGGGAGAAAGAGCACAGATACGCAGTATTTT	CASRDVSGRKSTDTQYF
TRBV4-1	TRBJ2-2	few	TRBD1	TGCGCCAGCAGCCAAGACGGACAGGGTAACGGGGAGCTGTTTTTT	CASSQDGQGNGELFF
TRBV6-5	TRBJ1-2	NA	TRBD1	TGTGCCAGCAGTTTTACAGGGGGCGATTCTGGCTACACCTTC	CASSFTGGDSGYTF
TRBV6-1	TRBJ2-7	once	NA	TGTGCCAGCAGTGATGGCAGGGGTTACGAGCAGTACTTC	CASSDGRGYEQYF
TRBV4-1	TRBJ2-7	NA	NA	TGCGCCAGCAGCCAAGCCCAGGGGTCCTACGAGCAGTACTTC	CASSQAQGSYEQYF
TRBV3-1	TRBJ1-4	NA	NA	TGTGCCAGCACCCTATCAGGGGTCCATGAAAAACTGTTTTTT	CASTLSGVHEKLFF
TRBV10-3	TRBJ2-1	medium-sized	NA	TGTGCCATCAGTGAGATCAGTATGGATGAGCAGTTCTTC	CAISEISMDEQFF
TRBV27	TRBJ2-1	NA	TRBD2	TGTGCCAGCAGTGTCTCACTAGCGAGAAATGAGCAGTTCTTC	CASSVSLARNEQFF
TRBV10-2	TRBJ2-4	NA	NA	TGCGCCATACTACCGGGAGCCAAAGATACTCAGTACTTC	CAILPGAKDTQYF
TRBV7-6	TRBJ2-3	NA	TRBD1	TGTGCCAGGGGGTTAGGGGGCGTCGAGCAAGAGACGCAGTATTTC	CARGLGGVEQETQYF
TRBV6-1	TRBJ1-1	medium-sized	NA	TGTGCCAGCAAGGACCCAATTGAGGCTGAAGCTTTCTTT	CASKDPIEAEAFF
TRBV10-2	TRBJ2-7	NA	NA	TGTGCCAGCAGTGAAACACCTCCCCCCGAGCAGTACTTC	CASSETPPPEQYF
TRBV6-5	TRBJ2-1	medium-sized	TRBD2	TGTGCCAGCAGTTCCTCGGGACTAGGGTATAATGAGCAGTTCTTC	CASSSSGLGYNEQFF
TRBV7-2	TRBJ2-5	NA	TRBD2	TGTGCCAGCAGCCCCGGACTAGCGGGAGTCGATCAAGAGACCCAGTACTTC	CASSPGLAGVDQETQYF
TRBV20-1	TRBJ2-3	NA	TRBD2	TGCAGTGCCGAGACTAGCGTTAGCACAGATACGCAGTATTTT	CSAETSVSTDTQYF
TRBV6-5	TRBJ2-2	medium-sized	NA	TGTGCCAGCAGTTACTCCACGGGGGCGCGCGGGGAGCTGTTTTTT	CASSYSTGARGELFF
TRBV6-1	TRBJ2-7	once	TRBD2	TGTGCCAGCAGTAGTAGCGGGAGGGGAGAGCAGTACTTC	CASSSSGRGEQYF
TRBV6-1	TRBJ2-6	NA	NA	TGTGCCAGCAGCAGTCCCTCACAGGACTCTGGGGCCAACGTCCTGACTTTC	CASSSPSQDSGANVLTF
TRBV10-1	TRBJ2-5	once	TRBD2	TGCGCCAGCAGTGAGTCGGAGGGACTAAATCAAGAGACCCAGTACTTC	CASSESEGLNQETQYF
TRBV5-3	TRBJ2-1	NA	NA	TGTGCCAGAAGCTTGTTACCCAGCTCCTACAATGAGCAGTTCTTC	CARSLLPSSYNEQFF
TRBV6-1	TRBJ2-5	NA	NA	TGTGCCAGCAGACGGACTGGACGAGTAGAGACCCAGTACTTC	CASRRTGRVETQYF
TRBV6-1	TRBJ2-3	once	NA	TGTGCGGGCTTCATGAGGCGTTCCCCAGAGACCCAGTATTTT	CAGFMRRSPETQYF
TRBV6-1	TRBJ2-5	NA	TRBD1	TGTGCCAGCAGCTCGGACAGGGATGGAGAGACCCAGTACTTC	CASSSDRDGETQYF
TRBV6-1	TRBJ2-1	NA	TRBD2	TGTGCCAGCACCGTACTAGCGGGAGGGTATTTGGATGAGCAGTTCTTC	CASTVLAGGYLDEQFF
TRBV6-1	TRBJ2-6	once	NA	TGTGCCAGCAAGGCGTTAGGGGGCGGGGGAAAAGATACCCAGTATTTC	CASKALGGGGKDTQYF
TRBV6-1	TRBJ2-5	NA	NA	TGTGCGAGCAGTGGGGGCCGTGACAAAGAGACCCAGTACTTC	CASSGGRDKETQYF